This T cell receptor beta chain was captured by sequencing in a study of cytomegalovirus exposure and HLA in healthy donors. This clone has just a few counts. The CDR3 is 14 amino acids. Germline V gene lookup returns CDR1 MNHNY and CDR2 SVGAGI (reference sequence). Deletions cut 0 bases from V and 5 bases from J, with 10 bases between. The PCR made use of 60 Vbeta and 13 Jbeta primers. This table comes from immunoSEQ multiplex PCR, and its TCRdb copy is limited to in-frame clones, with some not included. The table lists about 150,000 clones, approximately 73% of them singletons. The TCR comes from a woman under 30 in good health and CMV-seronegative. Sequenced sample: PBMCs. The rearrangement uses TRBV6-6 and TRBJ2-5; tentatively, D is TRBD1 (5 bases). DNA of the CDR3: TGTGCCAGCAGTTACTCGCCCAGACAGGAGACCCAGTACTTC. Translated: CASSYSPRQETQYF.